The 25 T cell receptor beta chains below were found in one sample sequenced in a study of T-cell memory formation after mild COVID-19. TCRdb redid the calling of the 5' RACE reads with MiXCR, one entry per CDR3 protein. The sample holds around 340,000 distinct CDR3 sequences, around a fifth seen once. The sequencing input was PBMCs or a T cell subset sorted from them (not recorded which). These receptors came from an adult woman who had mild COVID-19 (a few samples of this study predate the infection). Cell type and time point are not known.

The chain joins TRBV20-1 to TRBJ1-1, with D maybe TRBD1 (6 bases). The CDR3 length is 16 residues. Germline V gene data show CDR1 as DFQATT and CDR2 as SNEGSKA (reference sequence). The V gene lost 1 base and the J gene lost 1 base, with 16 bases spanning the gap. The CDR3 DNA reads TGCAGTGCTAGAGCAGGGGAAGGGCCCTCGAACACTGAAGCTTTCTTT. Protein product: CSARAGEGPSNTEAFF.

This chain uses TRBV11-3 with TRBJ2-1, with TRBD2 identical over 9 bases. CDR1 SGHNT and CDR2 YENEEA come from the germline V gene. The CDR3 has 18 residues. The ends lost 5 bases at V and 3 bases at J; junction bases unmatched: 14. CDR3 DNA sequence: TGTGCCAGCAGCCCTTACTCCCCTTTGCGGGAGGGCTACAATGAGCAGTTCTTC. Amino acids: CASSPYSPLREGYNEQFF.

The V gene is TRBV6-5, the J gene TRBJ1-2; 9 nucleotides agree with TRBD1. Looked up from germline, CDR1 is MNHEY and CDR2 is SVGAGI. The V segment lost 5 bases and the J segment 4 bases; nucleotides outside the gene matches: 5. CDR3 length: 14 residues. CDR3 amino acids: CASSQPGQGYGYTF. CDR3 DNA: TGTGCCAGCAGTCAACCGGGACAGGGCTATGGCTACACCTTC.

A few counts support this clonotype. CDR3 coding DNA: TGCAGTGCTAGGGCCGGGACAGGGACGACAGATACGCAGTATTTT. It translates to CSARAGTGTTDTQYF. The rearrangement links TRBV20-1 to TRBJ2-3; the match to TRBD1 covers 9 bases. The CDR3 loop spans 15 amino acids. The V gene's germline CDR1 is DFQATT and CDR2 SNEGSKA (reference sequence). The J segment lost 3 bases and the V segment lost 3 bases, leaving 7 bases of the junction unmatched.

This chain's CDR3 is CASSQPGVLGNEQFF. DNA of the CDR3: TGTGCCAGCAGCCAACCGGGAGTTTTGGGCAATGAGCAGTTCTTC. V is TRBV4-2 and J is TRBJ2-1, with D perhaps matching TRBD2 (6 bases). CDR1 and CDR2 from the germline V gene are LGHNA and YNFKEQ. With 2 bases removed from V and 6 bases from J, the gap between germline ends came to 14 bases. The CDR3 is 15 amino acids.

Notes on this clonotype: An end of the junction differs from the germline gene, which may be a read error. This rearrangement joins TRBV24-1 to TRBJ2-2; 10 bases are shared with TRBD1. The CDR3 contains 17 residues. In germline, CDR1 is KGHDR, CDR2 SFDVKD. In nucleotides, the CDR3 is TGTGCCACCAGAGCTAAAACGGGACAGGGGAACGCCGGGGAGCTGTTTTTT. Residues: CATRAKTGQGNAGELFF.

The chain carries TRBV5-1 and TRBJ1-2, with 7 nucleotides matching TRBD1. The CDR3 totals 14 residues. Germline trimming cut 3 bases from V and 2 bases from J; bases unmatched to any gene: 4. In germline, CDR1 is SGHRS, CDR2 YFSETQ. Written as DNA, the CDR3 is TGCGCCAGCAGCTACGGACAGGCAAACTATGGCTACACCTTC. Encoded protein: CASSYGQANYGYTF.

The gene calls are TRBV4-3 and TRBJ1-1; tentative D call: TRBD1 (5 bases). V lost 3 bases to trimming and J lost 1 base, with 9 bases between them. Germline V gene lookup returns CDR1 LGHNA and CDR2 YSLEER. CDR3 length equals 14 residues. The chain's CDR3 is CASSHRVSNTEAFF. DNA of the CDR3: TGCGCCAGCAGCCACAGGGTCTCGAACACTGAAGCTTTCTTT.

This CDR3 is CASSFSDGAYEQYF. The CDR3 DNA follows: TGTGCCAGCAGCTTCTCTGACGGAGCCTACGAGCAGTACTTC. The rearrangement links TRBV11-3 to TRBJ2-7; D ambiguous. In germline, CDR1 is SGHNT, CDR2 YENEEA. The CDR3 contains 14 residues. Trimming cost V 3 bases and J 2 bases, with 11 bases left between them.

In this sample, this clonotype turned up many times. The chain joins TRBV20-1 to TRBJ2-5, with D possibly being TRBD1 (5 bases). The CDR3 is 12 residues long. CDR1 DFQATT and CDR2 SNEGSKA come from the germline V gene (reference sequence). Trimming removed 3 bases from V and 4 bases from J, with 9 bases in between. The CDR3 DNA reads TGCAGTGCTAGTCAGGGTGGAGAGACCCAGTACTTC. Protein: CSASQGGETQYF.

The chain has TRBV6-1 and TRBJ2-6; TRBD1 is a possible D gene (6 bases). The CDR3 runs 15 residues. The germline V gene encodes CDR1 MNHNS and CDR2 SASEGT. V lost 5 bases and J lost 2, with 10 bases in between. CDR3 sequence reads: CASSKTGPGANVLTF. For the CDR3, the DNA is TGTGCCAGCAGTAAAACAGGGCCTGGGGCCAACGTCCTGACTTTC.

The chain couples TRBV2 to TRBJ2-5, with 9 bases lining up with TRBD2. The CDR3 is 16 amino acids. Germline V CDR1 and CDR2: SNHLY, FYNNEI. The junction had 5 bases not matched to a gene; V was cut back by 2 bases and J by 1 base. CDR3: CASSEWIAGAQETQYF. The CDR3 region has the DNA TGTGCCAGCAGTGAATGGATAGCGGGGGCCCAAGAGACCCAGTACTTC.

The gene calls are TRBV4-1 and TRBJ1-5; tentatively, D is TRBD1 (5 bases). The CDR3 has 16 amino acids. Trimming took 5 bases from V and 5 from J, leaving 19 bases between them. CDR1 is MGHRA, CDR2 YSYEKL, per germline. CDR3 DNA sequence: TGCGCCAGCAGCTCTTACGGGGGGGGTGTTGATCAGCCCCAGCATTTT. Encoded protein: CASSSYGGGVDQPQHF.

The V and J genes are TRBV7-9 and TRBJ2-7, with a weak D call TRBD2 (6 bases). This CDR3 contains 17 residues. V shed 2 bases and J shed 1 base, with 18 bases lying between them. CDR1 SEHNR and CDR2 FQNEAQ come from the germline V gene (reference sequence). The CDR3 region has the DNA TGTGCCAGCAGCTTAACCCTTAATAGCGGTCGTTCCTACGAGCAGTACTTC. It codes for CASSLTLNSGRSYEQYF.

This clonotype has just a few counts. The J gene is TRBJ2-7, the V gene TRBV12-3 or TRBV12-4, with 11 bases aligning to TRBD2. V shed 4 bases, J shed 3 bases, and the junction held 8 bases outside the gene matches. This CDR3 region has 16 residues. The CDR3 spells CASSSSTSGRYYEQYF. DNA of the CDR3: TGTGCCAGCAGTTCAAGTACTAGCGGGAGATACTACGAGCAGTACTTC.

The rearrangement uses TRBV11-2 and TRBJ1-2; TRBD1 matches at 8 bases. With 6 bases clipped from V and 2 bases from J, the junction kept 11 bases outside the gene matches. The germline V gene has CDR1 SGHAT and CDR2 FQNNGV. The CDR3 spans 16 residues. CDR3 amino acids: CASRPTQGAQNYGYTF. For the CDR3, the DNA is TGTGCCAGCAGACCCACCCAGGGGGCCCAAAACTATGGCTACACCTTC.

This clonotype was counted at least ten times. The V call is TRBV2, the J call TRBJ2-5, with D tentatively TRBD1 or TRBD2 (6 bases each). V gave up 5 bases and J gave up 5 bases, with 21 bases separating them. The CDR3 is 16 residues long. Per germline, CDR1 SNHLY and CDR2 FYNNEI. CDR3 in DNA: TGTGCCAGCAGTTCTGGTGTACAGGGAGGAAAGGAGACCCAGTACTTC. It yields the protein CASSSGVQGGKETQYF. Complete variable domain (other parts from reference TRBV2 and TRBJ2-5): EPEVTQTPSHQVTQMGQEVILRCVPISNHLYFYWYRQILGQKVEFLVSFYNNEISEKSEIFDDQFSVERPDGSNFTLKIRSTKLEDSAMYFCASSSGVQGGKETQYFGPGTRLLVL.

This clonotype was seen ten or more times. This sequence joins TRBV3-1 and TRBJ1-5; D is undetermined. V lost 1 base to trimming and J lost 3 bases, with 22 bases between them. The germline V gene has CDR1 LGHDT and CDR2 YNNKEL (reference sequence). CDR3 length: 19 residues. The DNA of the CDR3 is TGTGCCAGCAGCCAAGGCCTCCTGCGGGTCCGCTCGTACAATCAGCCCCAGCATTTT. Protein sequence: CASSQGLLRVRSYNQPQHF.

The CDR3 DNA reads TGCAGTCCCGGACAGCTCAACTATGGCTACACCTTC. Amino acids: CSPGQLNYGYTF. The chain has TRBV20-1 and TRBJ1-2, with D possibly TRBD1 on 6 matching bases. CDR3 size: 12 residues. Trimming shortened V by 8 bases and J by 2 bases, and 12 bases separated the two germline ends. Per the germline V gene, CDR1 is DFQATT and CDR2 is SNEGSKA (reference sequence).

This chain uses TRBV29-1 with TRBJ2-3, with 8 bases lining up with TRBD2. J lost 2 bases, V lost 4 bases, and 5 bases had no gene match. The CDR3 consists of 14 residues. Germline-derived CDR1 and CDR2 are SQVTM and ANQGSEA. The CDR3 nucleotides are TGCAGCGTTGTTCGTAGCGGGGCCACAGATACGCAGTATTTT. It translates to CSVVRSGATDTQYF.

This clonotype was seen more than once but under ten times. CDR3: CASSQGQDTYGYTF. The DNA of the CDR3 is TGTGCCAGCAGCCAAGGACAGGATACCTATGGCTACACCTTC. The chain is built from TRBV4-2 and TRBJ1-2; a possible D gene is TRBD1 (6 bases). This CDR3 has 14 residues. Looked up from germline, CDR1 is LGHNA and CDR2 is YNFKEQ. V dropped 1 base and J dropped 4 bases, with 10 bases sitting between them.

Written as DNA, the CDR3 is TGCAGTGGGGGCTCGGCAACCGGGGTGAACACTGAAGCTTTCTTT. Protein sequence: CSGGSATGVNTEAFF. This sequence joins TRBV20-1 and TRBJ1-1, with a weak D call TRBD1 (5 bases). The CDR3 extends over 15 amino acids. In germline, CDR1 is DFQATT, CDR2 SNEGSKA (reference sequence). Between the trimmed V and J ends, which lost 7 bases and 0 bases, there was a span of 18 bases.

Here the CDR3 DNA reads TGTGCGGGGGGGCGTTCTAGCACAGATACGCAGTATTTT. This codes for CAGGRSSTDTQYF. The rearrangement links TRBV28 to TRBJ2-3, with D possibly matching TRBD2 (7 bases). The CDR3 is 13 residues long. Germline CDR1 MDHEN, CDR2 SYDVKM. Based on the CDR3 plus reference TRBV28 and TRBJ2-3, the full variable domain is DVKVTQSSRYLVKRTGEKVFLECVQDMDHENMFWYRQDPGLGLRLIYFSYDVKMKEKGDIPEGYSVSREKKERFSLILESASTNQTSMYLCAGGRSSTDTQYFGPGTRLTVL.

The chain uses TRBV4-1 and TRBJ1-1; TRBD1 might be the D (6 bases). CDR1 and CDR2 from the germline V gene are MGHRA and YSYEKL. This CDR3 region has 13 residues. Trimming shortened V by 4 bases and J by 7 bases, and 13 bases separated the two germline ends. The CDR3 DNA is TGCGCCAGCAGCCTAGCCGGGACAAATGAAGCTTTCTTT. It specifies CASSLAGTNEAFF.

This clonotype has more than one count but fewer than ten. The chain is built from TRBV27 and TRBJ1-1, with D perhaps matching TRBD1 (5 bases). V dropped 2 bases and J dropped 5 bases, with 15 bases sitting between them. Germline-derived CDR1 and CDR2 are MNHEY and SMNVEV (reference sequence). The length of the CDR3 is 15 residues. CDR3: CASSLRMGVGTEAFF. CDR3 DNA sequence: TGTGCCAGCAGTTTACGAATGGGGGTTGGGACTGAAGCTTTCTTT.